The 16 T cell receptor beta chains in this list originate from one sample, sequenced in a study of T cell responses to AZD1222 COVID-19 vaccine (dated by TCRdb to the early 2020s). The receptor library was made with the immunoSEQ multiplex PCR assay. The immuneACCESS repertoire file appears here via TCRdb, limited to in-frame rearrangements. These files lack a portion of the clones; in checked studies, under half of the deficit traces to unresolved V genes, and the cause of the others is not known. Counted in this sample were around 140,000 clones; 90% to 95% of them appeared once. 1.5% to 2% of the sample belongs to the ten largest clones. In light of the paper, this sample's time point label describes: baseline before first vaccination. The source was peripheral blood, collected on day 0 of AZD1222 vaccination. The receptors stem from an adult in good health.

The rearrangement links TRBV4-3 to TRBJ2-7, with 11 bases identical to TRBD1. The V segment lost 0 bases and the J segment 4 bases; nucleotides outside the gene matches: 5. The CDR3 runs to 16 residues. Germline CDR1 and CDR2: LGHNA and YSLEER. CDR3 residues: CASSQDSGDRGYEQYF. The CDR3 DNA is TGCGCCAGCAGCCAAGATTCCGGGGACAGGGGGTACGAGCAGTACTTC.

This chain connects TRBV19 to TRBJ2-6; 10 bases map to TRBD1. There are 18 residues in the CDR3. The ends lost 7 bases at V and 2 bases at J; junction bases unmatched: 11. Per germline, CDR1 LNHDA and CDR2 SQIVND (reference sequence). The CDR3 bases are TGTGCCAGTATCCTCCGGGACAGGGGTCCGGCTGGGGCCAACGTCCTGACTTTC. It specifies CASILRDRGPAGANVLTF.

The chain uses TRBV11-2 and TRBJ2-2; 7 bases are shared with TRBD1. The germline CDR1 and CDR2 sequences are SGHAT and FQNNGV. V gave up 4 bases and J gave up 0 bases; unmatched junction bases: 11. There are 18 residues in the CDR3. The DNA for the CDR3 is TGTGCCAGCAGCTCTCCTCGACAGGGTGGCCCGAACACCGGGGAGCTGTTTTTT. This gives the protein CASSSPRQGGPNTGELFF.

V usage is TRBV9 and J usage is TRBJ2-3, with a weak D call TRBD2 (7 bases). From germline, CDR1 is SGDLS and CDR2 YYNGEE. This CDR3 contains 17 residues. Trimming shortened V by 4 bases and J by 2 bases, and 20 bases separated the two germline ends. The CDR3 coding sequence is TGTGCCAGCAGCTCCTCTCGGGGGGCGGGTAACACAGATACGCAGTATTTT. It is translated as CASSSSRGAGNTDTQYF.

This sequence joins TRBV4-3 and TRBJ1-2; 9 nucleotides agree with TRBD1. The V and J ends lost 4 bases and 3 bases, in that order; junction bases with no gene match: 6. CDR1 and CDR2 (germline): LGHNA, YSLEER. The CDR3 consists of 15 residues. The CDR3 coding sequence is TGCGCCAGCAGCCGGAGCGGGACAGGGTACTATGGCTACACCTTC. It is translated as CASSRSGTGYYGYTF.

This chain connects TRBV20-1 to TRBJ1-2, with D possibly being TRBD1 (6 bases). Germline V CDR1 and CDR2: DFQATT, SNEGSKA (reference sequence). CDR3 length: 11 amino acids. V was clipped by 6 bases and J by 8 bases, with 13 bases between them. The CDR3 loop reads CSAGGGRGYTF. DNA of the CDR3: TGCAGTGCCGGAGGGGGTCGGGGCTACACCTTC.

This clone has just one count. The chain recombines TRBV6-5 with TRBJ1-1, with a weak D call TRBD1 (5 bases). V was pared by 6 bases and J by 5 bases, with 13 bases between. Germline CDR1 MNHEY, CDR2 SVGAGI. CDR3 length: 13 amino acids. The chain's CDR3 is CASRQKKGTEAFF. The CDR3 DNA sequence: TGTGCCAGCAGACAAAAAAAGGGGACTGAAGCTTTCTTT.

V and J are TRBV29-1 and TRBJ2-2; the D is unclear. V shed 4 bases and J shed 8 bases, with 8 bases lying between them. CDR3 length: 11 residues. Germline values: CDR1 SQVTM, CDR2 ANQGSEA. CDR3 in DNA: TGCAGCGTTGCCGAGACAGGGGAGCTGTTTTTT. This sequence encodes CSVAETGELFF.

The chain has TRBV5-1 and TRBJ2-7; 10 bases match TRBD2. The CDR3 length is 20 residues. Germline loops: CDR1 SGHRS, CDR2 YFSETQ. Germline trimming cut 0 bases from V and 3 bases from J; bases unmatched to any gene: 18. The CDR3 DNA follows: TGCGCCAGCAGCTTGGCATCTTGGGTTGGGGTAGCGGGAGGATACTACGAGCAGTACTTC. Amino acids: CASSLASWVGVAGGYYEQYF.

The genes are TRBV4-3 and TRBJ1-3; no clear D gene. The V and J ends lost 4 bases and 0 bases respectively, with 16 bases between them. The CDR3 contains 17 residues. From germline, CDR1 is LGHNA and CDR2 YSLEER. The CDR3: CASSPKRIASSGNTIYF. The DNA for the CDR3 is TGCGCCAGCAGCCCCAAACGGATTGCCAGCTCTGGAAACACCATATATTTT.

The rearrangement uses TRBV15 and TRBJ1-5; D may be TRBD1 (6 bases). V was trimmed by 0 bases and J by 1 base, leaving 16 bases between them. The CDR3 is 18 amino acids. CDR1 and CDR2 (germline): LNHNV, YYDKDF (reference sequence). The CDR3 loop is CATSRDGAGVGSNQPQHF. Here the CDR3 DNA reads TGTGCCACCAGCAGAGATGGAGCAGGGGTCGGGAGCAATCAGCCCCAGCATTTT.

This clone was seen just once. This rearrangement joins TRBV6-2 or TRBV6-3 to TRBJ1-5; 10 bases line up with TRBD1. CDR3 length equals 18 residues. Germline loops: CDR1 MNHEY, CDR2 SVGEGT. The V and J ends lost 3 bases and 4 bases, in that order; junction bases with no gene match: 12. The CDR3 sequence is CASSYPQTGTGVNQPQHF. The CDR3 coding sequence is TGTGCCAGCAGTTATCCTCAGACCGGGACAGGGGTTAATCAGCCCCAGCATTTT.

The V gene is TRBV2, the J gene TRBJ1-5; D perhaps matches TRBD1 (5 bases). The CDR3 covers 15 residues. V lost 1 base and J 7 bases, leaving 14 bases between the germline ends. Per germline, CDR1 SNHLY and CDR2 FYNNEI. CDR3 bases: TGTGCCAGCAGTGAAGAGGAAGGGGATCTACAGCCCCAGCATTTT. It translates to CASSEEEGDLQPQHF.

This sequence joins TRBV6-4 and TRBJ2-3; 7 bases match TRBD2. J lost 8 bases, V lost 4 bases, and 3 bases had no gene match. In germline, CDR1 is MRHNA, CDR2 SNTAGT. This CDR3 contains 12 residues. CDR3 loop: CASSAGGGTQYF. In DNA form, the CDR3 reads TGTGCCAGCAGTGCGGGGGGAGGTACGCAGTATTTT.

With respect to this clone: One end of the junction does not line up with germline, which may come from a read error. This chain uses TRBV6-5 with TRBJ1-1; D is unresolved. The CDR3 runs to 14 residues. CDR1 and CDR2 (germline): MNHEY, SVGAGI. CDR3 nucleotide sequence: TGTGCCGGCAGCTGGGAAGTCGGGAACACTGAAGCTTTCTTT. Translating gives CAGSWEVGNTEAFF.

CDR3 in amino acids: CASSRQGYPHEQYF. The DNA for the CDR3 is TGTGCCAGCAGCCGACAGGGGTACCCACACGAGCAGTACTTC. V and J are TRBV7-9 and TRBJ2-7; 8 bases agree with TRBD1. Germline loops: CDR1 SEHNR, CDR2 FQNEAQ (reference sequence). V shed 5 bases, J shed 5 bases, and the junction held 8 bases outside the gene matches. The CDR3 totals 14 residues.